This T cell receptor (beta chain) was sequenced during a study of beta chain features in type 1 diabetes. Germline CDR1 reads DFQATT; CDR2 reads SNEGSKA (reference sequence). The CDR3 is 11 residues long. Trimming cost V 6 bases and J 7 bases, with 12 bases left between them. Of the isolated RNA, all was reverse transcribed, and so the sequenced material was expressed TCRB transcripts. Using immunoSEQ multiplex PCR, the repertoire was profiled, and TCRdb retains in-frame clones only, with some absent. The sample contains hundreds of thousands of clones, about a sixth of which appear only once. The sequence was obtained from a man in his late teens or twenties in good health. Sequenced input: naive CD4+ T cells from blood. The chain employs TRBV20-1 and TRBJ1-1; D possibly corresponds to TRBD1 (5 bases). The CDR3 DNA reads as TGCAGTGCCACGATCGACAGTGAAGCTTTCTTT. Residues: CSATIDSEAFF.